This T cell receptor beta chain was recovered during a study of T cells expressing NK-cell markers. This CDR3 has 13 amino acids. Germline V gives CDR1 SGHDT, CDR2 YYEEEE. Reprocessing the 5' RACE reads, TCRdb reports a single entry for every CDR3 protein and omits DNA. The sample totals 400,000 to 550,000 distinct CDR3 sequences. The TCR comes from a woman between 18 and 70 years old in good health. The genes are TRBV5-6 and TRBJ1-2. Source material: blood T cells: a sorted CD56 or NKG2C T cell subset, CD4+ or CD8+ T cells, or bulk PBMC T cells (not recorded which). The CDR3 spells CASSFTGSSSYTF.